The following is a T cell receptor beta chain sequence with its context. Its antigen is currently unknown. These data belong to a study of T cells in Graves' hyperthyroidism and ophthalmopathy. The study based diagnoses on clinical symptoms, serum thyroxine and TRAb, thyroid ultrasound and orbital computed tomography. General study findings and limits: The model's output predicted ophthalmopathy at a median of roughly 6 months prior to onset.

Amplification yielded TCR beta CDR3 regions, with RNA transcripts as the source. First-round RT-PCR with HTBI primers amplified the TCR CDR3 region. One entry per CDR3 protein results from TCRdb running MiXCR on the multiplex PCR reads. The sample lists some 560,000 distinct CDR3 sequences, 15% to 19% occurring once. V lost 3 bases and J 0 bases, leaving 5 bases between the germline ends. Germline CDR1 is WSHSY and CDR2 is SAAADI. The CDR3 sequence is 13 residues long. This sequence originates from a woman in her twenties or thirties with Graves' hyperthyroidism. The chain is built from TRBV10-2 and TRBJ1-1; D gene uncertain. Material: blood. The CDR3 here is CASSDGMNTEAFF. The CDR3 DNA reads TGCGCCAGCAGTGATGGAATGAACACTGAAGCTTTCTTT.